The 5 T cell receptor beta chains below were found in one sample sequenced in a study of shared clonotypes between healthy human individuals. The naive CD8 fraction comprised CD45RO-negative cells positively selected for CCR7 and excluded terminally differentiated effector memory CD45RA+ cells. Sequencing was performed with immunoSEQ multiplex PCR; in TCRdb, only in-frame clones are kept and a portion is missing. Of hundreds of thousands of clones in the sample, roughly 95% were seen once. Input material: naive CD8+ T cells sorted from blood. The receptors derive from a woman in her 30s in good health.

This clone was observed a single time. The chain couples TRBV9 to TRBJ1-2; D gene uncertain. Between the trimmed V and J ends, which lost 6 bases and 2 bases, there was a span of 11 bases. Germline CDR1 reads SGDLS; CDR2 reads YYNGEE. The CDR3 loop spans 13 amino acids. CDR3 protein: CASTNSANYGYTF. The CDR3 DNA reads TGTGCCAGCACCAACAGCGCCAACTATGGCTACACCTTC. Full variable domain (missing parts from reference TRBV9 and TRBJ1-2): DSGVTQTPKHLITATGQRVTLRCSPRSGDLSVYWYQQSLDQGLQFLIQYYNGEERAKGNILERFSAQQFPDLHSELNLSSLELGDSALYFCASTNSANYGYTFGSGTRLTVV.

V usage is TRBV27 and J usage is TRBJ2-7, with 7 bases matching TRBD1. CDR1 and CDR2 from the germline V gene are MNHEY and SMNVEV (reference sequence). The CDR3 is made up of 13 amino acids. Trimming at V came to 5 bases and at J to 6 bases, leaving 7 bases not matched to a gene. In nucleotides, the CDR3 is TGTGCCAGCAGTCTGACAGGGCATGGCGAGCAGTACTTC. Amino acid sequence: CASSLTGHGEQYF.

This rearrangement joins TRBV5-4 to TRBJ2-5, with 13 bases aligning to TRBD2. In germline, CDR1 is SGHNT, CDR2 YYREEE (reference sequence). The CDR3 spans 17 residues. Unmatched junction bases numbered 6, after V lost 0 bases and J lost 4 bases. The CDR3 DNA is TGTGCCAGCAGCTTGGAACTAGCGGGAGGGCCTCGAGAGACCCAGTACTTC. Amino acids: CASSLELAGGPRETQYF.

This sequence joins TRBV28 and TRBJ1-2; no reliable D call. V lost 4 bases and J lost 8, with 5 bases in between. CDR1 MDHEN and CDR2 SYDVKM come from the germline V gene. The CDR3 contains 10 residues. The CDR3 region is CASSSLGYTF. The DNA of the CDR3 is TGTGCCAGCAGTTCTTTAGGCTACACCTTC.

The chain carries TRBV28 and TRBJ2-3, with a tentative D call TRBD2 (6 bases). Trimming shortened V by 5 bases and J by 3 bases, and 15 bases separated the two germline ends. The length of the CDR3 is 15 residues. The germline gives CDR1 MDHEN, CDR2 SYDVKM. CDR3 sequence: CASSPGTGATDTQYF. DNA for the CDR3: TGTGCCAGCAGTCCAGGAACGGGAGCTACAGATACGCAGTATTTT.